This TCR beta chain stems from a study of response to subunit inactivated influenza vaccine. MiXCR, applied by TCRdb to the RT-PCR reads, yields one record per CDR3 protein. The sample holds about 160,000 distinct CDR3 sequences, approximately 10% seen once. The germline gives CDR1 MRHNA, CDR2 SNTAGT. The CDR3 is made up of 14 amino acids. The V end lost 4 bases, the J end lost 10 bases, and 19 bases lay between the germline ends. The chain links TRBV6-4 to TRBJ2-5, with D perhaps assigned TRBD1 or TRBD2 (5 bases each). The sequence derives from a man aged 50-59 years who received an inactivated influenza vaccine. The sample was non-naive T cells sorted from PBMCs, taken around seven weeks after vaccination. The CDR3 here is CASSVSRFKRGQYF. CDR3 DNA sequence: TGTGCCAGCAGTGTTTCGCGGTTCAAGAGGGGCCAGTACTTC.